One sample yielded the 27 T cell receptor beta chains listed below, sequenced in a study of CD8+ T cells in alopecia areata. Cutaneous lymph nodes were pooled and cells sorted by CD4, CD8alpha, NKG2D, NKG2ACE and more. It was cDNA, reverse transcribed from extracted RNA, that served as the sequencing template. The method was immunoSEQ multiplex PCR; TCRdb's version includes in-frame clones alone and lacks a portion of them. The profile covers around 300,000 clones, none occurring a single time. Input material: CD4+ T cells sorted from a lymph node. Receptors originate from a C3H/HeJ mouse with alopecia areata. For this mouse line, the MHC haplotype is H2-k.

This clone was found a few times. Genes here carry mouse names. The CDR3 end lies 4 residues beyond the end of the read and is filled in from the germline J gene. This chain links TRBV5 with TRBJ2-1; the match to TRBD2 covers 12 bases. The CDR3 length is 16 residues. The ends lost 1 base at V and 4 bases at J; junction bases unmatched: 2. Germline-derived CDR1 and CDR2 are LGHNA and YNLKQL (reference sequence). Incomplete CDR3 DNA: TGTGCCAGCAGCCAAGGGGGACTGGGGGGATATGCT. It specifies CASSQGGLGGYA. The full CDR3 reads CASSQGGLGGYAEQFF.

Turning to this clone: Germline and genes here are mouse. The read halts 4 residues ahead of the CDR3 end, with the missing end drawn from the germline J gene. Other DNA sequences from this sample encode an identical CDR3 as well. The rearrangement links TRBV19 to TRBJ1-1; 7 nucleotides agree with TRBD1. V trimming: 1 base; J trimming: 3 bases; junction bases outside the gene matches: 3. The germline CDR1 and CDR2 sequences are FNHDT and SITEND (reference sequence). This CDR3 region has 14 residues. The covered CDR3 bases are TGTGCCAGCAGTATAAACAGGGGCGACACA. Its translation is CASSINRGDT. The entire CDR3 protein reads CASSINRGDTEVFF.

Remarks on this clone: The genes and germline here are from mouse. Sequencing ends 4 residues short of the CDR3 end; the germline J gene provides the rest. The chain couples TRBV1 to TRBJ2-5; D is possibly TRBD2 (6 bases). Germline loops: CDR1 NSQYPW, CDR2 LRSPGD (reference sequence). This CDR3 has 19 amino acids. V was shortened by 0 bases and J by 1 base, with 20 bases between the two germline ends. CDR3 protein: CTCSAEMNGGRRDQDTQYF. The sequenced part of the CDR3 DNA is TGCACCTGCAGTGCAGAGATGAATGGGGGACGGAGGGACCAAGAC. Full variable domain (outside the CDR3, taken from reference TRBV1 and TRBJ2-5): VTLLEQNPRWRLVPRGQAVNLRCILKNSQYPWMSWYQQDLQKQLQWLFTLRSPGDKEVKSLPGADYLATRVTDTELRLQVANMSQGRTLYCTCSAEMNGGRRDQDTQYFGPGTRLLVL.

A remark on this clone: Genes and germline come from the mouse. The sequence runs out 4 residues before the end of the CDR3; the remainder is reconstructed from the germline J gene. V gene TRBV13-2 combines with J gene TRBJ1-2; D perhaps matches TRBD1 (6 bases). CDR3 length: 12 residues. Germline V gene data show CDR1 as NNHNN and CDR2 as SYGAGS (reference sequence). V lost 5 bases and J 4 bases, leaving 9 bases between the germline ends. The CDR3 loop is CASGNRVSDYTF. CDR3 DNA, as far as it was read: TGTGCCAGCGGGAACAGGGTCTCC.

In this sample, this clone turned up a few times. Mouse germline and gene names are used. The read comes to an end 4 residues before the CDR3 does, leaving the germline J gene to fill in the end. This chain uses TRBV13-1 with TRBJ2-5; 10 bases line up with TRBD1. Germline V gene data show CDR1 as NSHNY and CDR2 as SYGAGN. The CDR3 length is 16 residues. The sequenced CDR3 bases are TGTGCCAGCAGTGCCACTTCCCGGGACAGGGGAGAC. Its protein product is CASSATSRDRGD. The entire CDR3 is CASSATSRDRGDTQYF.

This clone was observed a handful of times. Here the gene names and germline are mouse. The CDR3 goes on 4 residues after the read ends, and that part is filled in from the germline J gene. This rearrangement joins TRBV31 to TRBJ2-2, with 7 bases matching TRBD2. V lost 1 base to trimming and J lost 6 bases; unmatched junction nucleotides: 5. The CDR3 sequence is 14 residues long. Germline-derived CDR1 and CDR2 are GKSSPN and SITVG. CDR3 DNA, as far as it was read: TGTGCCTGGAGTCAACTAACTGGGGCCGGG. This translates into CAWSQLTGAG. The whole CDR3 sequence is CAWSQLTGAGQLYF.

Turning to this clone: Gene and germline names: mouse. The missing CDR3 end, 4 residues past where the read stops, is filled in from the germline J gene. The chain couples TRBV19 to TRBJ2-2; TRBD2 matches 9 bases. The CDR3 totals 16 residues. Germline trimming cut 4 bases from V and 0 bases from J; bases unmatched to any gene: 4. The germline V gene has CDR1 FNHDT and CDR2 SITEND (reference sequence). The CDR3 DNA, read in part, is TGTGCCAGCAGTCCCTCTGGGGGGGCAAACACCGGG. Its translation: CASSPSGGANTG. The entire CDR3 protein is CASSPSGGANTGQLYF.

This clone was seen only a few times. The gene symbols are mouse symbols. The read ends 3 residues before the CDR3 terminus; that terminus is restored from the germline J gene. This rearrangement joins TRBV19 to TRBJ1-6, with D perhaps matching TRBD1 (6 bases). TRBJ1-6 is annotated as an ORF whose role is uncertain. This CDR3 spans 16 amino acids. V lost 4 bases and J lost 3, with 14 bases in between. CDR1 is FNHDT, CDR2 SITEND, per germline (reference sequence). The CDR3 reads CASSPQGRNYNSPLYF. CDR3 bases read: TGTGCCAGCAGTCCACAGGGAAGGAACTATAATTCGCCC.

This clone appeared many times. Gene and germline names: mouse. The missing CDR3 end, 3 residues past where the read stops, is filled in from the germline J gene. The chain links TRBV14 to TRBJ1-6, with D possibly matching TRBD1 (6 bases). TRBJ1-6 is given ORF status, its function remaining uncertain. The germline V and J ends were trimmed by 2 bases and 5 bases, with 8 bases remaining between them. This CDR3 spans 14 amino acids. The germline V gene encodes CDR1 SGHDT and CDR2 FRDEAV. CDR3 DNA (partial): TGTGCCAGCAGTTTGGGGACAAATAATTCGCCC. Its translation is CASSLGTNNSP. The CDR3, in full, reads CASSLGTNNSPLYF.

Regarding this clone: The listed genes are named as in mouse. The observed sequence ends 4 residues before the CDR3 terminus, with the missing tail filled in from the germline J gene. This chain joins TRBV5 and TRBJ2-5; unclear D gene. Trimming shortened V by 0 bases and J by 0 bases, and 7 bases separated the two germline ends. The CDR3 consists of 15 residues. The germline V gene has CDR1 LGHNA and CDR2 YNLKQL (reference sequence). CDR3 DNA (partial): TGTGCCAGCAGCCAAGAGACAATTAACCAAGAC. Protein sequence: CASSQETINQD. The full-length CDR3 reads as CASSQETINQDTQYF.

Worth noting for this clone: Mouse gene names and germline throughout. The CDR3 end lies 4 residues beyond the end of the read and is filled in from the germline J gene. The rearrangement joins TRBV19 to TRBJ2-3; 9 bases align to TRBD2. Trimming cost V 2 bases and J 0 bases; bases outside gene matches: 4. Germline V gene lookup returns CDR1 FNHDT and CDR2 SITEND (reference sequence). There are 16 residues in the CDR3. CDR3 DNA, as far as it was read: TGTGCCAGCAGTATTGCTGGGGGGGATAGTGCAGAA. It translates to CASSIAGGDSAE. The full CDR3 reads CASSIAGGDSAETLYF.

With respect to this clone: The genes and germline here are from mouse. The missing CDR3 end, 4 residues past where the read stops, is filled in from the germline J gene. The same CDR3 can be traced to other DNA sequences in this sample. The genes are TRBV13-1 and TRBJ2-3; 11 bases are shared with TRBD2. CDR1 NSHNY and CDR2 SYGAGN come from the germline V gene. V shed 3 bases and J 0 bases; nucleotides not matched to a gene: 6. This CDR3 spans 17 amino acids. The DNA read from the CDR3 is TGTGCCAGCAGTGGGCCGGGACTGGGGGCGAGTGCAGAA. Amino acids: CASSGPGLGASAE. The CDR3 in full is CASSGPGLGASAETLYF.

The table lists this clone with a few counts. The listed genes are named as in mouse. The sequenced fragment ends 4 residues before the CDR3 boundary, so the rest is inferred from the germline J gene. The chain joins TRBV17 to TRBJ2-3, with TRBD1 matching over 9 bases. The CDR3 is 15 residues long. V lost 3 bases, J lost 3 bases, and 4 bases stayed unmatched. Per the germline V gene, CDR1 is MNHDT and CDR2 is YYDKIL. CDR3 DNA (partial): TGTGCTAGCAGTAGGGTGGGGACAGGGGCAGAA. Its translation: CASSRVGTGAE. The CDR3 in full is CASSRVGTGAETLYF.

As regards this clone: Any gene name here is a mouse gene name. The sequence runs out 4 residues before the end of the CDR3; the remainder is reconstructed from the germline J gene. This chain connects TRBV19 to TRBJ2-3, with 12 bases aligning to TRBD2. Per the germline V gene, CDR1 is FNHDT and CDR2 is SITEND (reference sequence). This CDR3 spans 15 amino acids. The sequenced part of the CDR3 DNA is TGTGCCAGCAGTATGACGGGACTGGGGGGAGAA. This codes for CASSMTGLGGE. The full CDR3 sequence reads CASSMTGLGGETLYF.

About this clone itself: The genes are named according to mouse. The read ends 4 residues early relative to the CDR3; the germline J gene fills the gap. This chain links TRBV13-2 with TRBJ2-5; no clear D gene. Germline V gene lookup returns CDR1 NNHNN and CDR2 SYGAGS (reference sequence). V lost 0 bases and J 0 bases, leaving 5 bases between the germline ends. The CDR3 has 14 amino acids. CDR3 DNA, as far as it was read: TGTGCCAGCGGTGATGCTTGGAACCAAGAC. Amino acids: CASGDAWNQD. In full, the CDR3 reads CASGDAWNQDTQYF.

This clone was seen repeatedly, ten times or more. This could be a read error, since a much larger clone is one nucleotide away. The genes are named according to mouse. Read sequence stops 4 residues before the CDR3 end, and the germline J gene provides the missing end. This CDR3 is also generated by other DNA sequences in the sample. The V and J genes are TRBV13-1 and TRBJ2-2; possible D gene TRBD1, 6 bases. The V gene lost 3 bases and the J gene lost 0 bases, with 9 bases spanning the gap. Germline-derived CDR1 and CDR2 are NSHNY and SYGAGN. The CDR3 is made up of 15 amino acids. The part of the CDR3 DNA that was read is TGTGCCAGCAGTGGAGGACAGACAAACACCGGG. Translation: CASSGGQTNTG. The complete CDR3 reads CASSGGQTNTGQLYF.

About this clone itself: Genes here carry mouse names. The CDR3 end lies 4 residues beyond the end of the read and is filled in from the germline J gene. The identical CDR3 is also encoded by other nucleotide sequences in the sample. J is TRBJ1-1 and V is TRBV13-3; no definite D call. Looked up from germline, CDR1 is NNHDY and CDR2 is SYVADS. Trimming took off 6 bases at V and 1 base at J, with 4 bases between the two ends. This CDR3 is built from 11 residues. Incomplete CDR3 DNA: TGTGCCAGCATAAGAAACACA. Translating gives CASIRNT. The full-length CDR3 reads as CASIRNTEVFF.

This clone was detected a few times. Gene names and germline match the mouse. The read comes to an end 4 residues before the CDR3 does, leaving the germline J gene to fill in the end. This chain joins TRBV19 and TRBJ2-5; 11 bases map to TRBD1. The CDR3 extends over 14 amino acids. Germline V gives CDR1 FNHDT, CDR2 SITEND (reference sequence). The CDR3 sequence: CASSAGQGEDTQYF. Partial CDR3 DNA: TGTGCCAGCAGTGCGGGACAGGGGGAAGAC. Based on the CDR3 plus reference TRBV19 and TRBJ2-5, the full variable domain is GGIITQTPKFLIGQEGQKLTLKCQQNFNHDTMYWYRQDSGKGLRLIYYSITENDLQKGDLSEGYDASREKKSSFSLTVTSAQKNEMAVFLCASSAGQGEDTQYFGPGTRLLVL.

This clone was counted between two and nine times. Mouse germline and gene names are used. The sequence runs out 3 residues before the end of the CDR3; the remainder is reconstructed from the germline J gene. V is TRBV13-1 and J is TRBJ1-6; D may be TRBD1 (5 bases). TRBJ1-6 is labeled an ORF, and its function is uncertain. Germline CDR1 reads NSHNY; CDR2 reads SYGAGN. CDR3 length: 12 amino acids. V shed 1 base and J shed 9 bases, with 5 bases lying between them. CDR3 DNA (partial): TGTGCCAGCAGTGATCAGGGTTCGCCC. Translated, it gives CASSDQGSP. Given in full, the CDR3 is CASSDQGSPLYF.

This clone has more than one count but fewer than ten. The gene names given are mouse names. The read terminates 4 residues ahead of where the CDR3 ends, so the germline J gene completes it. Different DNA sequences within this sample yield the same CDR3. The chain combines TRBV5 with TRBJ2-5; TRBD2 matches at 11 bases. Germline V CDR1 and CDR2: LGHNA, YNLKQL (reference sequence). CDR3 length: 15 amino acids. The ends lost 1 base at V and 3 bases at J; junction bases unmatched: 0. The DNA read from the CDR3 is TGTGCCAGCAGCCAAGGGACTGGGGGGCAAGAC. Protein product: CASSQGTGGQD. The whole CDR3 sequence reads CASSQGTGGQDTQYF.

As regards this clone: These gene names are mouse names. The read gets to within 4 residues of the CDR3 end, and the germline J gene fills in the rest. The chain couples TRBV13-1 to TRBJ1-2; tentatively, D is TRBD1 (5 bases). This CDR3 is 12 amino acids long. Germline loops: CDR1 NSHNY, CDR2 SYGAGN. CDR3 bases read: TGTGCCAGCAGTGGTTGGGGGGCC. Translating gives CASSGWGA. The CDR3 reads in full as CASSGWGADYTF.

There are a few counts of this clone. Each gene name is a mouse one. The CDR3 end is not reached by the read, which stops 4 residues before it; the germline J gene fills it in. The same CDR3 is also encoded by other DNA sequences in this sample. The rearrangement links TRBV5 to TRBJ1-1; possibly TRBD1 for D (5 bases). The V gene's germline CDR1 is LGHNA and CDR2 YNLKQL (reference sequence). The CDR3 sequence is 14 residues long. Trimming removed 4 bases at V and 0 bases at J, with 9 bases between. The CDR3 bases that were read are TGTGCCAGCAGCCCCGACAGTGCAAACACA. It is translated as CASSPDSANT. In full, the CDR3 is CASSPDSANTEVFF.

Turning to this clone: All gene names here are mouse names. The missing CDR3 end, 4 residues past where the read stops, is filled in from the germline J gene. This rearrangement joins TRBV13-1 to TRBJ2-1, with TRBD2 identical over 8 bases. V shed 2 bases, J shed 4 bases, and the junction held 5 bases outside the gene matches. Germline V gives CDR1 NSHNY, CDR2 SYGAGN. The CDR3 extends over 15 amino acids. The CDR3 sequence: CASSEGGADYAEQFF. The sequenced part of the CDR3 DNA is TGTGCCAGCAGTGAGGGGGGGGCAGATTATGCT.

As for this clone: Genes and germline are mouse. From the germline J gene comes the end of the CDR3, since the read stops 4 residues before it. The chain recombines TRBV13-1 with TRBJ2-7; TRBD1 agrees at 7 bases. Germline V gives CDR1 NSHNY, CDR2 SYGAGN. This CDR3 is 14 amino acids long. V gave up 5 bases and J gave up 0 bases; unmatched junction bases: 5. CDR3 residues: CASRLQGSSYEQYF. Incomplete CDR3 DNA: TGTGCCAGCAGACTACAGGGGAGCTCCTAT.

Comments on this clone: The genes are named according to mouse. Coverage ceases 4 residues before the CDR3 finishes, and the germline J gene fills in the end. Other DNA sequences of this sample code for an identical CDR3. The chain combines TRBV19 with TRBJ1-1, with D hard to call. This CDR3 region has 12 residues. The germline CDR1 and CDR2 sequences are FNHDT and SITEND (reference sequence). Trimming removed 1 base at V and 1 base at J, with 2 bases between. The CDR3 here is CASSIRNTEVFF. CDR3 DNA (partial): TGTGCCAGCAGTATAAGAAACACA.

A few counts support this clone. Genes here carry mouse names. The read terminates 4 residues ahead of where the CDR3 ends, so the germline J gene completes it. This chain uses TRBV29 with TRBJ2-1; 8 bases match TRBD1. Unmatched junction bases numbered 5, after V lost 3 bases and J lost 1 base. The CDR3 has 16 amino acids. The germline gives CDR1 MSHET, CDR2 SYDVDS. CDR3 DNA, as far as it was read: TGTGCTAGCAGTTTCCCGGGACAGGCGAACTATGCT. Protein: CASSFPGQANYA. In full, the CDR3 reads CASSFPGQANYAEQFF.

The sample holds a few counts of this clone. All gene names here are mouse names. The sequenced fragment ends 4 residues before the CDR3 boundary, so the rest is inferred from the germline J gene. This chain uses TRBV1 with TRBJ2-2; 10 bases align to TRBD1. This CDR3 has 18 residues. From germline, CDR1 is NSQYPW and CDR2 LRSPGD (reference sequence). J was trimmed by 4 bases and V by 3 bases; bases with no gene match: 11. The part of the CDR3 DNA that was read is TGCACCTGCAGTGCCCCCCCAGGGACAGGGGAGGGCACCGGG. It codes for CTCSAPPGTGEGTG. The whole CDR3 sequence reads CTCSAPPGTGEGTGQLYF.